The rows below give T cell receptor beta chains drawn from one sample of a study of response to subunit inactivated influenza vaccine. Each CDR3 protein gets one entry after TCRdb re-called the RT-PCR reads with MiXCR. In the table there are 560,000 or so distinct CDR3 sequences, 6.5% to 8% of which are singletons. Specimen: PBMCs from blood, collected less than 30 months after vaccination. The receptors stem from a man aged 50-75 years who received an inactivated influenza vaccine. The CDR3 runs from the conserved cysteine through the conserved F or W. D genes are given only for firm matches. Size values are once, few and many counts, or a class for expanded clones, and some rows have none.

14,TRBJ1-4,NA,many,TRBV20-1,CSARDWQADEKLFF,TGCAGTGCTAGAGACTGGCAGGCGGATGAAAAACTGTTTTTT
15,TRBJ2-7,TRBD1,NA,TRBV27,CASRYTGDNHYEQYF,TGTGCCAGCAGATATACAGGGGACAACCATTACGAGCAGTACTTC
15,TRBJ2-5,TRBD2,NA,TRBV5-1,CASSSGLAEQETQYF,TGCGCCAGCAGCTCGGGACTAGCGGAACAAGAGACCCAGTACTTC
16,TRBJ2-7,NA,NA,TRBV6-1,CASSQPTVLGAYEQYF,TGTGCCAGCAGCCAACCCACCGTCCTGGGGGCCTACGAGCAGTACTTC
17,TRBJ2-3,TRBD2,NA,TRBV20-1,CSARDEMAGGPTDTQYF,TGCAGTGCTAGAGATGAGATGGCGGGAGGCCCCACAGATACGCAGTATTTT
16,TRBJ2-7,NA,many,TRBV5-1,CASSSTLRGRSYEQYF,TGCGCCAGCAGCTCGACTTTGCGGGGAAGAAGCTACGAGCAGTACTTC
18,TRBJ2-5,TRBD2,NA,TRBV4-3,CASSQGQIAGGPEETQYF,TGCGCCAGCAGCCAAGGACAAATAGCGGGGGGGCCAGAAGAGACCCAGTACTTC
11,TRBJ2-7,NA,few,TRBV29-1,CSVDFGYEQYF,TGCAGCGTTGATTTCGGATACGAGCAGTACTTC
21,TRBJ1-5,NA,many,TRBV6-2/TRBV6-3,CASSPRPAFGTTVGSNQPQHF,TGTGCCAGCAGTCCCCGCCCGGCTTTCGGTACGACCGTGGGTAGCAATCAGCCCCAGCATTTT
16,TRBJ2-2,NA,NA,TRBV5-1,CASSLGPRGFTGELFF,TGCGCCAGCAGCTTGGGACCCCGGGGCTTCACCGGGGAGCTGTTTTTT
15,TRBJ2-5,TRBD2,few,TRBV11-2,CASSLRSGTVETQYF,TGTGCCAGCAGCTTAAGGAGCGGGACTGTGGAGACCCAGTACTTC
15,TRBJ2-3,TRBD2,NA,TRBV3-1,CASSQTGLAADTQYF,TGTGCCAGCAGCCAAACCGGACTAGCAGCAGATACGCAGTATTTT
15,TRBJ2-4,NA,many,TRBV20-1,CSAIKPRGTKNIQYF,TGCAGTGCTATTAAGCCCCGGGGAACCAAAAACATTCAGTACTTC
14,TRBJ1-5,TRBD1,few,TRBV15,CATSLGGGLQPQHF,TGTGCCACCAGCTTGGGAGGGGGCCTTCAGCCCCAGCATTTT
14,TRBJ2-5,NA,NA,TRBV10-2,CASATGGRSETQYF,TGCGCCAGCGCAACGGGGGGCCGGTCTGAGACCCAGTACTTC
11,TRBJ2-4,NA,few,TRBV15,CATSLGSIQYF,TGTGCCACCAGCCTAGGGAGCATTCAGTACTTC
14,TRBJ1-1,TRBD1,many,TRBV4-2,CASSLEGQGTEAFF,TGTGCCAGCAGCCTAGAGGGACAGGGGACTGAAGCTTTCTTT
15,TRBJ1-5,NA,NA,TRBV15,CATSRPGQNNQPQHF,TGTGCCACCAGCAGACCAGGACAAAACAATCAGCCCCAGCATTTT
11,TRBJ1-2,NA,few,TRBV25-1,CASIGAYGYTF,TGTGCCAGCATCGGGGCCTATGGCTACACCTTC
15,TRBJ2-5,TRBD1,NA,TRBV6-1,CASSEGTGMRETQYF,TGTGCCAGCAGTGAAGGGACAGGGATGCGAGAGACCCAGTACTTC
12,TRBJ2-2,NA,NA,TRBV29-1,CSVVVEAGELFF,TGCAGCGTTGTCGTGGAGGCCGGGGAGCTGTTTTTT
18,TRBJ1-2,NA,few,TRBV6-1,CASSESIGAGTANYGYTF,TGTGCCAGCAGTGAATCAATTGGAGCCGGGACCGCAAACTATGGCTACACCTTC
14,TRBJ2-7,TRBD1,few,TRBV29-1,CSVRPGQGAYEQYF,TGCAGCGTCCGCCCGGGACAGGGGGCCTACGAGCAGTACTTC
16,TRBJ2-1,TRBD1,NA,TRBV6-2/TRBV6-3,CASSSQGAGSYNEQFF,TGTGCCAGCAGTTCACAGGGGGCAGGCTCCTACAATGAGCAGTTCTTC
17,TRBJ2-3,TRBD2,NA,TRBV6-1,CASSSARSGRVLSKQYF,TGTGCCAGCAGTTCAGCGCGGAGCGGGAGGGTCCTCTCTAAGCAGTATTTT
13,TRBJ1-1,NA,few,TRBV6-2/TRBV6-3,CASTRGVGTEAFF,TGTGCCAGCACCCGCGGGGTTGGCACTGAAGCTTTCTTT
15,TRBJ2-3,NA,many,TRBV5-1,CASSLGQEGLDTQYF,TGCGCCAGCAGCTTGGGGCAGGAAGGTTTAGATACGCAGTATTTT
16,TRBJ2-1,NA,few,TRBV18,CASSPPVPGSHNEQFF,TGTGCCAGCTCACCTCCGGTCCCCGGTTCACACAATGAGCAGTTCTTC
14,TRBJ1-3,NA,few,TRBV12-3/TRBV12-4,CASLGPNSGNTIYF,TGTGCCAGCCTGGGGCCGAACTCTGGAAACACCATATATTTT
15,TRBJ2-5,NA,few,TRBV7-8,CASSLGGRVQETQYF,TGTGCCAGCAGCTTAGGTGGAAGGGTCCAAGAGACCCAGTACTTC
15,TRBJ2-5,TRBD2,NA,TRBV7-2,CASSLAGLVKETQYF,TGTGCCAGCAGCTTAGCGGGACTAGTAAAGGAGACCCAGTACTTC
14,TRBJ2-3,NA,many,TRBV5-1,CASSLGQDTDTQYF,TGCGCCAGCAGCTTGGGGCAGGACACAGATACGCAGTATTTT
14,TRBJ1-1,NA,many,TRBV5-6,CASSLGHKNTEAFF,TGTGCCAGCAGCCTAGGACACAAGAACACTGAAGCTTTCTTT
13,TRBJ1-5,NA,many,TRBV12-3/TRBV12-4,CASSLGVRQPQHF,TGTGCCAGCAGTTTAGGGGTTCGACAGCCCCAGCATTTT
13,TRBJ2-5,TRBD2,few,TRBV4-3,CASSHTSGETQYF,TGCGCCAGCAGCCATACTAGCGGGGAGACCCAGTACTTC
15,TRBJ2-3,TRBD2,many,TRBV12-3/TRBV12-4,CASSKTSGRSDTQYF,TGTGCCAGCAGTAAGACTAGCGGGAGGTCGGATACGCAGTATTTT
12,TRBJ2-2,NA,many,TRBV9,CASSRGAGELFF,TGTGCCAGCAGCCGCGGGGCCGGGGAGCTGTTTTTT
15,TRBJ2-7,TRBD2,NA,TRBV6-2/TRBV6-3,CASSYKTSGNYEQYF,TGTGCCAGCAGTTACAAGACTAGCGGGAACTACGAGCAGTACTTC
15,TRBJ1-1,TRBD1,few,TRBV12-3/TRBV12-4,CASSPRTGSLTEAFF,TGTGCCAGCAGTCCGCGGACAGGGAGCCTCACTGAAGCTTTCTTT
13,TRBJ1-1,NA,few,TRBV7-9,CASSFFSNTEAFF,TGTGCCAGCAGCTTCTTTTCGAACACTGAAGCTTTCTTT
13,TRBJ2-5,NA,NA,TRBV20-1,CSARRDLVRSQYF,TGCAGTGCTAGGCGGGACCTCGTGAGATCCCAGTACTTC
14,TRBJ2-1,TRBD1,NA,TRBV28,CASSPSHRGYEQFF,TGTGCCAGCAGTCCATCCCACAGGGGGTATGAGCAGTTCTTC
14,TRBJ1-2,NA,many,TRBV7-9,CASSHRVGPTGYTF,TGTGCCAGCAGCCATCGTGTGGGGCCCACTGGCTACACCTTC
17,TRBJ2-7,TRBD2,few,TRBV18,CASSPGTSGEILYEQYF,TGTGCCAGCTCACCTGGGACTAGCGGGGAAATACTCTACGAGCAGTACTTC
14,TRBJ2-2,NA,NA,TRBV11-2,CASSWELNTGELFF,TGTGCCAGCAGTTGGGAGTTGAACACCGGGGAGCTGTTTTTT
17,TRBJ2-1,NA,many,TRBV5-1,CASSLDGRTSSYNEQFF,TGCGCCAGCAGCTTGGATGGCAGAACGAGCTCCTACAATGAGCAGTTCTTC
13,TRBJ2-3,NA,few,TRBV29-1,CSVEWPGTDTQYF,TGCAGCGTTGAGTGGCCCGGCACAGATACGCAGTATTTT
14,TRBJ1-1,NA,many,TRBV12-3/TRBV12-4,CASSLGAVNTEAFF,TGTGCCAGCAGCTTGGGAGCAGTGAACACTGAAGCTTTCTTT
16,TRBJ2-1,TRBD2,many,TRBV5-1,CASSSSGTSGRDEQFF,TGCGCCAGCAGCTCCTCCGGGACTAGCGGGAGGGATGAGCAGTTCTTC
14,TRBJ1-1,NA,many,TRBV4-3,CASSQGQANTEAFF,TGCGCCAGCAGCCAAGGACAGGCGAACACTGAAGCTTTCTTT
16,TRBJ2-2,TRBD2,many,TRBV7-3,CASSETSGRGSGELFF,TGTGCCAGCAGCGAGACTAGCGGGAGGGGAAGCGGGGAGCTGTTTTTT